This is a list of T cell receptor beta chains from one sample in a study of blood T cell repertoires in COVID-19. Sequencing was performed with immunoSEQ multiplex PCR; in TCRdb, only in-frame clones are kept and a portion is missing. The repertoire holds about 230,000 clones, with over 75% as singletons. The sequencing sample was made of PBMCs or T cells enriched from blood (not recorded which). The receptors here all came from a woman in her twenties or thirties who had been exposed to COVID-19. CDR3s include the opening cysteine and the closing phenylalanine or tryptophan. The order of the fields is J gene, V gene, D gene, clone size, CDR3 protein, CDR3 DNA. The D gene is left open where the match is weak. Not every row has a clone size; where given, it reads once, few, many or a size class.

J gene: TRBJ1-5
V gene: TRBV21-1
D gene: NA
clone size: NA
CDR3 protein: CASIGQIVQPQHF
CDR3 DNA: TGTGCCAGCATCGGACAGATTGTGCAGCCCCAGCATTTT

J gene: TRBJ2-2
V gene: TRBV5-4
D gene: NA
clone size: NA
CDR3 protein: CASSRDFSGELFF
CDR3 DNA: TGTGCCAGCAGCCGGGACTTTTCCGGGGAGCTGTTTTTT

J gene: TRBJ1-6
V gene: TRBV24-1
D gene: NA
clone size: NA
CDR3 protein: CATSAAGTRGNSPLHF
CDR3 DNA: TGTGCCACCAGTGCCGCGGGGACGAGGGGTAATTCACCCCTCCACTTT

J gene: TRBJ2-7
V gene: TRBV9
D gene: NA
clone size: once
CDR3 protein: CASSVNPGSVEQYF
CDR3 DNA: TGTGCCAGCAGCGTTAACCCGGGATCGGTTGAGCAGTACTTC

J gene: TRBJ2-7
V gene: TRBV5-8
D gene: TRBD2
clone size: once
CDR3 protein: CASSSLGLAGVINYEQYF
CDR3 DNA: TGTGCCAGCAGCTCTCTCGGACTAGCGGGAGTTATAAACTACGAGCAGTACTTC

J gene: TRBJ1-2
V gene: TRBV27
D gene: TRBD1
clone size: NA
CDR3 protein: CASSLYSRGPTYGYTF
CDR3 DNA: TGTGCCAGCAGTTTATATAGCAGGGGGCCTACCTATGGCTACACCTTC

J gene: TRBJ2-2
V gene: TRBV4-1
D gene: NA
clone size: NA
CDR3 protein: CASSQGGYGNTGELFF
CDR3 DNA: TGCGCCAGCAGCCAAGGAGGATATGGGAACACCGGGGAGCTGTTTTTT

J gene: TRBJ2-1
V gene: TRBV9
D gene: NA
clone size: NA
CDR3 protein: CASSVLPGEINEQFF
CDR3 DNA: TGTGCCAGCAGCGTACTCCCGGGAGAGATAAATGAGCAGTTCTTC

J gene: TRBJ1-2
V gene: TRBV23-1
D gene: NA
clone size: NA
CDR3 protein: CASSPRQVYGYTF
CDR3 DNA: TGCGCCAGCAGTCCCCGACAGGTCTATGGCTACACCTTC

J gene: TRBJ2-1
V gene: TRBV6-5
D gene: TRBD1
clone size: NA
CDR3 protein: CASSYYGQENNEQFF
CDR3 DNA: TGTGCCAGCAGTTACTATGGACAGGAGAACAATGAGCAGTTCTTC

J gene: TRBJ2-2
V gene: TRBV11-2
D gene: NA
clone size: NA
CDR3 protein: CASSLVAGSGELFF
CDR3 DNA: TGTGCCAGCAGCTTAGTTGCGGGGTCCGGGGAGCTGTTTTTT

J gene: TRBJ2-7
V gene: TRBV6-5
D gene: NA
clone size: NA
CDR3 protein: CASSWTPNSYEQYF
CDR3 DNA: TGTGCCAGCAGTTGGACACCGAACTCCTACGAGCAGTACTTC

J gene: TRBJ2-2
V gene: TRBV7-8
D gene: NA
clone size: once
CDR3 protein: CASSPWTQTNTGELFF
CDR3 DNA: TGTGCCAGCAGCCCTTGGACTCAAACGAACACCGGGGAGCTGTTTTTT

J gene: TRBJ2-5
V gene: TRBV10-2
D gene: NA
clone size: NA
CDR3 protein: CASTNRDFQETQYF
CDR3 DNA: TGCGCCAGCACAAACCGGGACTTCCAAGAGACCCAGTACTTC

J gene: TRBJ2-1
V gene: TRBV29-1
D gene: TRBD1
clone size: NA
CDR3 protein: CSAYRGPEQFF
CDR3 DNA: TGCAGCGCCTACAGGGGGCCTGAGCAGTTCTTC

J gene: TRBJ2-7
V gene: TRBV19
D gene: NA
clone size: NA
CDR3 protein: CASSIPGSYEQYF
CDR3 DNA: TGTGCCAGTAGTATACCGGGTTCCTACGAGCAGTACTTC

J gene: TRBJ1-1
V gene: TRBV13
D gene: NA
clone size: once
CDR3 protein: CASRKSGGNTEAFF
CDR3 DNA: TGTGCCAGCAGAAAAAGCGGGGGGAACACTGAAGCTTTCTTT

J gene: TRBJ2-1
V gene: TRBV9
D gene: TRBD2
clone size: NA
CDR3 protein: CASSVAGAGHTDNEQFF
CDR3 DNA: TGTGCCAGCAGCGTAGCTGGAGCGGGGCATACTGATAATGAGCAGTTCTTC

J gene: TRBJ2-1
V gene: TRBV5-3
D gene: TRBD2
clone size: NA
CDR3 protein: CARSVGSGRALSYNEQFF
CDR3 DNA: TGTGCCAGAAGCGTCGGGAGCGGGAGGGCACTATCCTACAATGAGCAGTTCTTC

J gene: TRBJ1-2
V gene: TRBV2
D gene: NA
clone size: NA
CDR3 protein: CASSEVRQALPTYGYTF
CDR3 DNA: TGTGCCAGCAGTGAGGTTCGACAGGCATTACCCACCTATGGCTACACCTTC

J gene: TRBJ2-3
V gene: TRBV2
D gene: NA
clone size: NA
CDR3 protein: CASSLQGVATDTQYF
CDR3 DNA: TGTGCCAGCAGTCTCCAAGGGGTGGCTACAGATACGCAGTATTTT

J gene: TRBJ2-5
V gene: TRBV7-2
D gene: TRBD2
clone size: NA
CDR3 protein: CASSLGLAPETQYF
CDR3 DNA: TGTGCCAGCAGCTTAGGACTAGCCCCCGAGACCCAGTACTTC

J gene: TRBJ2-2
V gene: TRBV30
D gene: NA
clone size: NA
CDR3 protein: CAWSVTDTLAGELFF
CDR3 DNA: TGTGCCTGGAGTGTAACTGACACCTTGGCCGGGGAGCTGTTTTTT

J gene: TRBJ1-2
V gene: TRBV28
D gene: TRBD1
clone size: NA
CDR3 protein: CASSSAGGYGYTF
CDR3 DNA: TGTGCCAGCAGTTCCGCAGGGGGCTATGGCTACACCTTC